These T cell receptor beta chains were read from a single sample in a study of control samples from healthy donors and cancer patients. Assay used: immunoSEQ multiplex PCR; TCRdb lists only in-frame clones, some missing. The table records about 140,000 clones, 90% to 95% of them present only once. Sequencing was performed on blood. The receptors stem from a man aged 35-49 years in good health. Each CDR3 is given with its conserved first and last residue. Fields, in order: D gene, V gene, J gene, clone size, CDR3 DNA, CDR3 protein. The D gene is left open where the match is weak. Expanded clones get a size class; other rows say once, few or many, or leave the size out.

.,TRBV5-6,TRBJ1-3,.,TGTGCCAGCAGCTTGTCCGTCCGTTCGGGAAACACCATATATTTT,CASSLSVRSGNTIYF
.,TRBV6-4,TRBJ1-1,.,TGTGCCAGCAGTGCCAGCAATTGGGGAGGTGAAGCTTTCTTT,CASSASNWGGEAFF
.,TRBV19,TRBJ2-1,.,TGTGCCAGTGGCCGGACCTCCTACAATGAGCAGTTCTTC,CASGRTSYNEQFF
.,TRBV6-4,TRBJ2-1,.,TGTGCCAGCAGTGACTCGACTATAGGTCGCAATGAGCAGTTCTTC,CASSDSTIGRNEQFF
.,TRBV7-9,TRBJ1-2,.,TGTGCCAGCAGCTTAGGCACCTTGGGTGGCTATGGCTACACCTTC,CASSLGTLGGYGYTF
.,TRBV5-5,TRBJ2-7,once,TGTGCCAGCAGCTTTGGATTCTCCTACGAGCAGTACTTC,CASSFGFSYEQYF
.,TRBV19,TRBJ1-1,.,TGTGCCAGTAGGGAGCAGGGTAGGCTCATGAACACTGAAGCTTTCTTT,CASREQGRLMNTEAFF
.,TRBV7-9,TRBJ1-1,.,TGTGCCAGCAGCACACCGGGACCGAGCTATTTGAACACTGAAGCTTTCTTT,CASSTPGPSYLNTEAFF
.,TRBV24-1,TRBJ2-1,.,TGTGCCACCAGTGATTTTGTGACAGGATACAATGAGCAGTTCTTC,CATSDFVTGYNEQFF
.,TRBV6-1,TRBJ2-3,.,TGTGCCAGCAGTGAACCAACAAGGGGAGATACGCAGTATTTT,CASSEPTRGDTQYF
.,TRBV3-1/TRBV3-2,TRBJ1-1,.,TGTGCCAGCACCCCAAAGCGGGGCCTCACTGAGGCTTTCTTT,CASTPKRGLTEAFF
TRBD1,TRBV5-5,TRBJ1-5,.,TGTGCCAGCAGCCGGACAGGGCTGAATCAGCCCCAGCATTTT,CASSRTGLNQPQHF
.,TRBV27,TRBJ1-1,.,TGTGCCAGCAGCCCGACAGTGTTGAACACTGAAGCTTTCTTT,CASSPTVLNTEAFF
TRBD2,TRBV9,TRBJ2-6,.,TGTGCCAGCAGCGTAGCTAGCCGTTGGGCGGGAGTTGGGAGCTCTGGGGCCAACGTCCTGACTTTC,CASSVASRWAGVGSSGANVLTF
.,TRBV14,TRBJ1-1,.,TGTGCCAGCAGCCAATGGCAGAACACTGAAGCTTTCTTT,CASSQWQNTEAFF
TRBD1,TRBV11-2,TRBJ1-6,once,TGTGCCAGCAGGGAAAACAGGGGGCTTAATTCACCCCTCCACTTT,CASRENRGLNSPLHF
.,TRBV5-6,TRBJ1-5,.,TGTGCCAGCAGGCAGGGGAGCAATCAGCCCCAGCATTTT,CASRQGSNQPQHF
.,TRBV4-3,TRBJ1-3,.,TGCGCCAGCAGCCAAGATCTGGCAGGGACTGGAAACACCATATATTTT,CASSQDLAGTGNTIYF
.,TRBV5-6,TRBJ2-7,.,TGTGCCAGCAGCTTGGCCAGCGGCGAGGAGGAGCAGTACTTC,CASSLASGEEEQYF
.,TRBV5-4,TRBJ2-7,.,TGTGCCAGCAGCCTACAGGGTTCCTACGAGCAGTACTTC,CASSLQGSYEQYF
.,TRBV6-4,TRBJ1-5,.,TGTGCCAGCAGTCGCCCCGACAGTAGCAATCAGCCCCAGCATTTT,CASSRPDSSNQPQHF
.,TRBV19,TRBJ1-1,.,TGTGCCAGTAGTATAGCACTCCGAACGGAGATGAACACTGAAGCTTTCTTT,CASSIALRTEMNTEAFF
.,TRBV24-1,TRBJ2-2,.,TGTGCCACCAGTGATTTCTTCGGCGGGGAGCTGTTTTTT,CATSDFFGGELFF
TRBD1,TRBV10-3,TRBJ1-2,.,TGTGCCATCACTGGGACAGGCGACAACTATGGCTACACCTTC,CAITGTGDNYGYTF
.,TRBV3-1/TRBV3-2,TRBJ1-2,.,TGTGCCAGCAGCCAAGATCTTAGGGGGGCGGGAGGCTACACCTTC,CASSQDLRGAGGYTF
.,TRBV10-3,TRBJ2-2,.,TGTGCCATCAGTGTTCAGCCGAAGCGCGGCGGGGAGCTGTTTTTT,CAISVQPKRGGELFF
.,TRBV5-1,TRBJ1-1,.,TGCGCCAGCAGCTTTCTGGGGGCGGACACTGAAGCTTTCTTT,CASSFLGADTEAFF
.,TRBV28,TRBJ2-1,.,TGTGCCAGCAGTTCCCGGCGGGGTACACAAAGCTCCTACAATGAGCAGTTCTTC,CASSSRRGTQSSYNEQFF
TRBD2,TRBV28,TRBJ2-7,.,TGTGCCAGCAGTACAAGCGGGAGCCCTAACTACGAGCAGTACTTC,CASSTSGSPNYEQYF
.,TRBV4-2,TRBJ2-2,.,TGTGCCAGCAGCCAAGATAACCTAGCGAACACCGGGGAGCTGTTTTTT,CASSQDNLANTGELFF
.,TRBV6-5,TRBJ2-1,.,TGTGCCAGCAGTTACTCGAAGACTAGACTCAATGAGCAGTTCTTC,CASSYSKTRLNEQFF
.,TRBV27,TRBJ2-7,.,TGTGCCAGCAGTTTAACAATCCTGACAGGAACCTACGAGCAGTACTTC,CASSLTILTGTYEQYF
.,TRBV6-4,TRBJ1-2,.,TGTGCCAGCAGTGACTCGATGGGGGGGCTCTATGGCTACACCTTC,CASSDSMGGLYGYTF
TRBD2,TRBV7-3,TRBJ2-3,.,TGTGCCAGCAGCTGGGGACTAGCGGGAGATACGCAGTATTTT,CASSWGLAGDTQYF
TRBD1,TRBV6-6,TRBJ2-7,.,TGTGCCAGCAGCCGCAGGGGGAACGAGCAGTACTTC,CASSRRGNEQYF
.,TRBV29-1,TRBJ1-2,.,TGCAGCGTTGTAGACACCAACTATGGCTACACCTTC,CSVVDTNYGYTF
TRBD1,TRBV15,TRBJ1-5,.,TGTGCCAGCAGGGGGGACGATCAGCCCCAGCATTTT,CASRGDDQPQHF